This T cell receptor beta chain was identified during a study of blood T cells in healthy people across ages. Germline V CDR1 and CDR2: LGHNA, YNFKEQ. V lost 0 bases, J lost 15 bases, and 15 bases lay in between. The length of the CDR3 is 13 residues. Then a second PCR, running roughly 7 to 12 cycles, was carried out with a sample-barcoded 5' primer and a J-beta primer mix. TCRdb reanalysed the 5' RACE reads using MiXCR and keeps one entry per CDR3 protein. The table lists 750,000 to 950,000 distinct CDR3 sequences, roughly 25% of them singletons. Staff drew roughly 10 milliliters of peripheral blood from each donor. Worth noting for this clonotype: Its antigen remains unknown.

Study observations and caveats: Long-lived donors had more naive CD4+ cells and higher diversity than aged donors.

This sample was shared with a second study, whose subject was T cells of mothers and their children.

The gene calls are TRBV4-2 and TRBJ2-1; no firm D call. The sequence derives from a boy between 10 and 17 years old in good health. Sequencing used blood. The CDR3 spells CASSQDIEEWPFF. The CDR3 nucleotides are TGTGCCAGCAGCCAAGATATCGAGGAATGGCCGTTCTTC.